Below are 2 T cell receptor beta chains sequenced from a single sample in a study of T cells in Graves' hyperthyroidism and ophthalmopathy. From RNA transcripts, TCR beta CDR3 regions were amplified. A set of HTBI primers served as the primers for a first-round RT-PCR of the TCR CDR3. TCRdb used MiXCR to reprocess the multiplex PCR reads, holding one entry per CDR3 protein. This sample carries approximately 600,000 distinct CDR3 sequences, around 20% of them seen once, and the ten largest clones take roughly 30%. The material sequenced was blood. Receptor source: a man aged 30 to 45 with Graves' ophthalmopathy.

This clonotype was observed many times. CDR3 DNA: TGTGCCTGGAGAGCGAACACCGGGGAGCTGTTTTTT. Protein product: CAWRANTGELFF. This rearrangement joins TRBV30 to TRBJ2-2; unclear D gene. CDR3 size: 12 residues. CDR1 is GTSNPN and CDR2 is SVGIG in the germline V gene (reference sequence). The V end lost 3 bases, the J end lost 0 bases, and 2 bases lay between the germline ends. Full variable domain (outside the CDR3, taken from reference TRBV30 and TRBJ2-2): SQTIHQWPATLVQPVGSPLSLECTVEGTSNPNLYWYRQAAGRGLQLLFYSVGIGQISSEVPQNLSASRPQDRQFILSSKKLLLSDSGFYLCAWRANTGELFFGEGSRLTVL.

The V gene is TRBV3-1, the J gene TRBJ2-1; 12 bases match TRBD2. CDR3 length: 18 amino acids. Germline CDR1 and CDR2: LGHDT and YNNKEL (reference sequence). V shed 3 bases, J shed 8 bases, and the junction held 14 bases outside the gene matches. CDR3 coding DNA: TGTGCCAGCAGCCAGGCAACTCTAGCGGGAGGGAGACGGGATGAGCAGTTCTTC. Translating it yields CASSQATLAGGRRDEQFF.